The rows below give T cell receptor beta chains drawn from one sample of a study of cytomegalovirus exposure and HLA in healthy donors. Method: immunoSEQ multiplex PCR; TCRdb's copy keeps in-frame clones and lacks some. Found here are some 140,000 clones, over 65% of them singletons; the top ten hold 4%. Sequencing was done on a sample of PBMCs. The receptors originated from a middle-aged woman in good health and CMV-seronegative. CDR3s include the opening cysteine and the closing phenylalanine or tryptophan. Fields, in order: clone size, J gene, D gene, V gene, CDR3 length, CDR3 DNA, CDR3 protein. D genes are given only for firm matches. The size of a clone is reported for some rows only, either as once, few or many, or as a class for expanded clones.

clone_size: NA; j_call: TRBJ2-7; d_call: TRBD2; v_call: TRBV5-5; cdr3_length: 14; cdr3_nt: TGTGCCAGCAGCTTGCGGGGGGATAGGAACGAGCAGTACTTC; cdr3_aa: CASSLRGDRNEQYF
clone_size: NA; j_call: TRBJ2-2; d_call: NA; v_call: TRBV5-6; cdr3_length: 14; cdr3_nt: TGTGCCAGCAGCTTGATTAGCTTCGCCGGGGAGCTGTTTTTT; cdr3_aa: CASSLISFAGELFF
clone_size: NA; j_call: TRBJ2-5; d_call: NA; v_call: TRBV29-1; cdr3_length: 14; cdr3_nt: TGCAGCGGTGCCTTTTCCGGGTCCCAAGAGACCCAGTACTTC; cdr3_aa: CSGAFSGSQETQYF
clone_size: NA; j_call: TRBJ2-7; d_call: TRBD2; v_call: TRBV5-1; cdr3_length: 16; cdr3_nt: TGCGCCAGCAGCTCGGGACTTAGCGGGAGAATCGCCGAGCAGTACTTC; cdr3_aa: CASSSGLSGRIAEQYF
clone_size: NA; j_call: TRBJ1-4; d_call: NA; v_call: TRBV5-1; cdr3_length: 12; cdr3_nt: TGCGCCAGCAGCTTGGACAGCGAAAAACTGTTTTTT; cdr3_aa: CASSLDSEKLFF
clone_size: NA; j_call: TRBJ1-1; d_call: NA; v_call: TRBV15; cdr3_length: 15; cdr3_nt: TGTGCCACCAGCAGAGATCTGGACTGGAACACTGAAGCTTTCTTT; cdr3_aa: CATSRDLDWNTEAFF
clone_size: NA; j_call: TRBJ1-1; d_call: NA; v_call: TRBV5-1; cdr3_length: 16; cdr3_nt: TGCGCCAGCAGCTTGGGATTTGACAGTCTCCTCACTGAAGCTTTCTTT; cdr3_aa: CASSLGFDSLLTEAFF
clone_size: NA; j_call: TRBJ2-4; d_call: NA; v_call: TRBV15; cdr3_length: 17; cdr3_nt: TGTGCCACCAGCACGGACAAGAGGAGGGGCAGGGAAAACATTCAGTACTTC; cdr3_aa: CATSTDKRRGRENIQYF
clone_size: NA; j_call: TRBJ2-2; d_call: NA; v_call: TRBV28; cdr3_length: 14; cdr3_nt: TGTGCCAGCAGTTTTGCTGGGAGTTCCGGGGAGCTGTTTTTT; cdr3_aa: CASSFAGSSGELFF
clone_size: NA; j_call: TRBJ2-7; d_call: TRBD1; v_call: TRBV19; cdr3_length: 12; cdr3_nt: TGTGCCTCGGGACAGGAGCCCTACGAGCAGTACTTC; cdr3_aa: CASGQEPYEQYF
clone_size: NA; j_call: TRBJ2-5; d_call: TRBD2; v_call: TRBV7-7; cdr3_length: 14; cdr3_nt: TGTGCTAGCAGCCAAGCGGGGGGTTTGGAGACCCAGTACTTC; cdr3_aa: CASSQAGGLETQYF
clone_size: NA; j_call: TRBJ2-7; d_call: TRBD2; v_call: TRBV7-9; cdr3_length: 14; cdr3_nt: TGTGCCAGCAGCCGGACTAGCGGGGTCGACGAGCAGTACTTC; cdr3_aa: CASSRTSGVDEQYF
clone_size: NA; j_call: TRBJ1-2; d_call: NA; v_call: TRBV2; cdr3_length: 11; cdr3_nt: TGTGCCAGCGGCCCTGTCTATGGCTACACCTTC; cdr3_aa: CASGPVYGYTF
clone_size: NA; j_call: TRBJ1-2; d_call: NA; v_call: TRBV5-6; cdr3_length: 14; cdr3_nt: TGTGCCAGCAGCTTAGTTGACATTATCGATGGCTACACCTTC; cdr3_aa: CASSLVDIIDGYTF
clone_size: NA; j_call: TRBJ2-5; d_call: NA; v_call: TRBV7-9; cdr3_length: 13; cdr3_nt: TGTGCCAGCAGGTCCCTGGGGGGAGAGACCCAGTACTTC; cdr3_aa: CASRSLGGETQYF
clone_size: few; j_call: TRBJ2-3; d_call: NA; v_call: TRBV5-1; cdr3_length: 13; cdr3_nt: TGCGCCAGCAGCTTGTCTGGCACAGATACGCAGTATTTT; cdr3_aa: CASSLSGTDTQYF
clone_size: NA; j_call: TRBJ2-7; d_call: TRBD1; v_call: TRBV7-9; cdr3_length: 14; cdr3_nt: TGTGCCAGCAGCCCCGGGGACAGTTGGCGCGAGCAGTACTTC; cdr3_aa: CASSPGDSWREQYF
clone_size: NA; j_call: TRBJ2-2; d_call: TRBD1; v_call: TRBV4-2; cdr3_length: 17; cdr3_nt: TGTGCCAGCAGCCAGGGAACAGGGGTGGGGGCTGGCGGGGAGCTGTTTTTT; cdr3_aa: CASSQGTGVGAGGELFF
clone_size: NA; j_call: TRBJ1-4; d_call: NA; v_call: TRBV28; cdr3_length: 14; cdr3_nt: TGTGCCAGTTTAGAGGGTTCAACTAATGAAAAACTGTTTTTT; cdr3_aa: CASLEGSTNEKLFF
clone_size: NA; j_call: TRBJ2-7; d_call: NA; v_call: TRBV11-2; cdr3_length: 15; cdr3_nt: TGTGCCAGCAGCTTAGATCTGGGGGCAAACTACGAGCAGTACTTC; cdr3_aa: CASSLDLGANYEQYF
clone_size: few; j_call: TRBJ1-4; d_call: TRBD1; v_call: TRBV6-5; cdr3_length: 14; cdr3_nt: TGTGCCAGCAGCCGAGGGGGCAAAGCGGAAAAACTGTTTTTT; cdr3_aa: CASSRGGKAEKLFF
clone_size: few; j_call: TRBJ2-7; d_call: NA; v_call: TRBV25-1; cdr3_length: 15; cdr3_nt: TGTGCCAGCCTAGGGGGGGGTTTGGGGGACTACGAGCAGTACTTC; cdr3_aa: CASLGGGLGDYEQYF
clone_size: NA; j_call: TRBJ2-5; d_call: NA; v_call: TRBV5-1; cdr3_length: 14; cdr3_nt: TGCGCCAGCAGCTTAGATACCCCGAGAATGACCCAGTACTTC; cdr3_aa: CASSLDTPRMTQYF
clone_size: few; j_call: TRBJ1-6; d_call: NA; v_call: TRBV28; cdr3_length: 14; cdr3_nt: TGTGCCAGCAGTTCCACCCCGGGGGTTTCACCCCTCCACTTT; cdr3_aa: CASSSTPGVSPLHF
clone_size: NA; j_call: TRBJ1-5; d_call: TRBD1; v_call: TRBV6-5; cdr3_length: 14; cdr3_nt: TGTGCCAGCAGTTCCGGACAGGGGCCGGAGCCCCAGCATTTT; cdr3_aa: CASSSGQGPEPQHF
clone_size: once; j_call: TRBJ2-7; d_call: NA; v_call: TRBV18; cdr3_length: 12; cdr3_nt: TGTGCCAGCTCAATTACAGGGTACGAGCAGTACTTC; cdr3_aa: CASSITGYEQYF
clone_size: once; j_call: TRBJ1-1; d_call: NA; v_call: TRBV21-1; cdr3_length: 13; cdr3_nt: TGTGCCAGCACAGGACAGGGGGCGACTGAAGCTTTCTTT; cdr3_aa: CASTGQGATEAFF
clone_size: NA; j_call: TRBJ2-7; d_call: TRBD1; v_call: TRBV19; cdr3_length: 12; cdr3_nt: TGTGCCAGTAGTGGACAGGGTTACGAGCAGTACTTC; cdr3_aa: CASSGQGYEQYF
clone_size: NA; j_call: TRBJ2-3; d_call: NA; v_call: TRBV14; cdr3_length: 16; cdr3_nt: TGTGCCAGCAGCCAAGTGGGCGGGGACCTCACAGATACGCAGTATTTT; cdr3_aa: CASSQVGGDLTDTQYF
clone_size: NA; j_call: TRBJ2-7; d_call: TRBD1; v_call: TRBV5-1; cdr3_length: 16; cdr3_nt: TGCGCCAGCAGCTTGGAGGCAGGGGGCAACTGGGACGAGCAGTACTTC; cdr3_aa: CASSLEAGGNWDEQYF
clone_size: once; j_call: TRBJ1-6; d_call: TRBD1; v_call: TRBV7-2; cdr3_length: 17; cdr3_nt: TGTGCCAGCAGCTTAGTAGCGGGGGGACAGAACAATTCACCCCTCCACTTT; cdr3_aa: CASSLVAGGQNNSPLHF
clone_size: NA; j_call: TRBJ1-6; d_call: NA; v_call: TRBV6-5; cdr3_length: 15; cdr3_nt: TGTGCCAGCAGTTACCGTGGACAGCTAATATCACCCCTCCACTTT; cdr3_aa: CASSYRGQLISPLHF
clone_size: NA; j_call: TRBJ2-1; d_call: TRBD2; v_call: TRBV5-4; cdr3_length: 17; cdr3_nt: TGTGCCAGCAGCTTTGGGAAACTAGCGGTTAGTGTCAATGAGCAGTTCTTC; cdr3_aa: CASSFGKLAVSVNEQFF
clone_size: NA; j_call: TRBJ1-5; d_call: TRBD1; v_call: TRBV19; cdr3_length: 16; cdr3_nt: TGTGCCAGTAGTATACTAGGGACAGGGGGCAATCAGCCCCAGCATTTT; cdr3_aa: CASSILGTGGNQPQHF
clone_size: NA; j_call: TRBJ1-1; d_call: NA; v_call: TRBV5-6; cdr3_length: 13; cdr3_nt: TGTGCCAGCAGCTTGGCAACCGGGACATCGGCTTTCTTT; cdr3_aa: CASSLATGTSAFF
clone_size: NA; j_call: TRBJ2-7; d_call: TRBD2; v_call: TRBV4-1; cdr3_length: 15; cdr3_nt: TGCGCCAGCAGCCAAGTTTGGGCGGGAGGGGTCGAGCAGTACTTC; cdr3_aa: CASSQVWAGGVEQYF
clone_size: NA; j_call: TRBJ2-2; d_call: NA; v_call: TRBV7-9; cdr3_length: 13; cdr3_nt: TGTGCCAGCAGCTACTCAGGCAGCGGGGAGCTGTTTTTT; cdr3_aa: CASSYSGSGELFF
clone_size: NA; j_call: TRBJ2-7; d_call: NA; v_call: TRBV11-3; cdr3_length: 17; cdr3_nt: TGTGCCAGCAGCCAGCAGAGTTTGGACAGAGTCTCCTACGAGCAGTACTTC; cdr3_aa: CASSQQSLDRVSYEQYF
clone_size: NA; j_call: TRBJ2-1; d_call: NA; v_call: TRBV4-2; cdr3_length: 16; cdr3_nt: TGTGCCAGCAGCCAGCCCTCTGGCGGTACCCACAATGAGCAGTTCTTC; cdr3_aa: CASSQPSGGTHNEQFF
clone_size: once; j_call: TRBJ1-2; d_call: NA; v_call: TRBV2; cdr3_length: 11; cdr3_nt: TGTGCCAGCAGTGGGGAGTATGGCTACACCTTC; cdr3_aa: CASSGEYGYTF
clone_size: NA; j_call: TRBJ1-1; d_call: TRBD1; v_call: TRBV19; cdr3_length: 14; cdr3_nt: TGTGCCAGTGGGGACAGGGTAATGGGAACTGAAGCTTTCTTT; cdr3_aa: CASGDRVMGTEAFF
clone_size: NA; j_call: TRBJ1-4; d_call: NA; v_call: TRBV5-1; cdr3_length: 13; cdr3_nt: TGCGCCAGCAATTTCCAGGGTGGTGAAAAACTGTTTTTT; cdr3_aa: CASNFQGGEKLFF
clone_size: NA; j_call: TRBJ2-1; d_call: TRBD2; v_call: TRBV5-6; cdr3_length: 14; cdr3_nt: TGTGCCAGCAGCTTGGTTAGCGGGGGGGCTGGGCAGTTCTTC; cdr3_aa: CASSLVSGGAGQFF
clone_size: NA; j_call: TRBJ1-5; d_call: NA; v_call: TRBV5-1; cdr3_length: 13; cdr3_nt: TGCGCCAGCAGCTTGGGGGCCGATCAGCCCCAGCATTTT; cdr3_aa: CASSLGADQPQHF
clone_size: NA; j_call: TRBJ1-2; d_call: NA; v_call: TRBV28; cdr3_length: 11; cdr3_nt: TGTGCCAGCAGTTCATACTATGGCTACACCTTC; cdr3_aa: CASSSYYGYTF
clone_size: NA; j_call: TRBJ2-6; d_call: TRBD1; v_call: TRBV2; cdr3_length: 18; cdr3_nt: TGTGCCAGCAGTGAAGGGACAGGGGGTAAGGAGGTTACCAACGTCCTGACTTTC; cdr3_aa: CASSEGTGGKEVTNVLTF
clone_size: NA; j_call: TRBJ2-1; d_call: NA; v_call: TRBV19; cdr3_length: 15; cdr3_nt: TGTGCCACTAGTATAGGACAGATTAAACGGGATGAGCAGTTCTTC; cdr3_aa: CATSIGQIKRDEQFF
clone_size: NA; j_call: TRBJ1-2; d_call: TRBD1; v_call: TRBV7-2; cdr3_length: 15; cdr3_nt: TGTGCCAGCAGCTTAGGGACAGGGGGCGACTATGGCTACACCTTC; cdr3_aa: CASSLGTGGDYGYTF
clone_size: once; j_call: TRBJ1-2; d_call: TRBD1; v_call: TRBV7-8; cdr3_length: 15; cdr3_nt: TGTGCCAGCAGCTTCGGACAGGGGGCGGCCTATGGCTACACCTTC; cdr3_aa: CASSFGQGAAYGYTF
clone_size: few; j_call: TRBJ2-7; d_call: NA; v_call: TRBV7-8; cdr3_length: 13; cdr3_nt: TGTGCCAGCAGCTTAGAACTATCCTACGAGCAGTACTTC; cdr3_aa: CASSLELSYEQYF
clone_size: NA; j_call: TRBJ2-1; d_call: TRBD1; v_call: TRBV5-1; cdr3_length: 15; cdr3_nt: TGCGCCAGCAGTACGGGACAGGGCACTTACAATGAGCAGTTCTTC; cdr3_aa: CASSTGQGTYNEQFF
clone_size: NA; j_call: TRBJ2-2; d_call: NA; v_call: TRBV5-1; cdr3_length: 15; cdr3_nt: TGCGCCAGCGGGTTGACGGGAGAGATCAACGGGGAGCTGTTTTTT; cdr3_aa: CASGLTGEINGELFF
clone_size: NA; j_call: TRBJ2-7; d_call: NA; v_call: TRBV19; cdr3_length: 12; cdr3_nt: TGTGCCAGTAGCCCGGAAGTGGGCTACCAGTACTTC; cdr3_aa: CASSPEVGYQYF